This paragraph covers one T cell receptor (beta chain) sequence. Its antigen is unknown. Base qualities are not provided; no much larger clone lies one nucleotide away. This record belongs to a study of cytomegalovirus exposure and HLA in healthy donors listed by TCRdb under 2017. Notes on the research overall: An earlier analysis of several hundred of the donors reported 250 to 350 Gb of sequence data and around 100 million unique TCR beta sequences obtained from some 200 million T cells. Roughly 310 gigabases of sequencing data and approximately 84 million unique TCR sequences were included in an early release covering about 700 HLA-typed donors. Among the roughly 390 genotyped donors, approximately 77% belonged to the genetic ancestry cluster associated with self-reported Caucasian donors. The study aimed to test whether signatures of past pathogen exposure could be identified by cataloging public T cell receptors. The study used immunosequencing to profile the T cell repertoires of under 700 subjects and linked those repertoires to cytomegalovirus serostatus. Along with the approximately 650-subject first cohort, a separate validation cohort of over a hundred different subjects was used. The study combined high-throughput TCR immunosequencing, statistical association of individual TCRs with disease status, and machine learning to predict cytomegalovirus infection status. A later analysis re-examined previously published TCR beta repertoires from more than 650 donors and added high-resolution HLA genotyping to investigate patterns of TCR occurrence. Rather than using new phenotypic data, the later analysis identified candidate immune exposures from TCR beta sequences and from how often those sequences occurred across donors. An earlier analysis of 587 of the donors used high-throughput TCR beta sequencing to judge whether each TCR beta V gene segment behaved as functional or pseudogenic. Donor age, sex, ethnicity and CMV serostatus were compiled together with the repertoire data. A later genetic analysis used genome-wide SNP genotypes for 398 of the 666 donors, treating that subset as a discovery cohort. Every discovery cohort repertoire had been produced on one sequencing platform. HLA typing covered class I and class II loci at four-digit resolution. The number of typed donors differed by locus: about 620-640 for A, B, C, DRB1 and DQB1; some 500 for DQA1; approximately 600 for DPA1; and some 430 for DPB1. A handful of DR-DQ haplotypes were handled as single units for association and clustering because linkage in the cohort was strong. Among 300 to 450 genotyped donors of the cohort, an average of 235,054 unique TCR beta nucleotide sequences were sequenced per donor, around 20% of them non-productive.

The cohort was made up of approximately 670 healthy bone marrow donors. All cohort members were sampled while nominally healthy, although unrecorded immune exposures were likely present. The donor was CMV seropositive and belonged to the group of around 300 seropositive cohort members. A peripheral blood sample was collected from each donor, and TCR beta sequencing was performed on peripheral blood mononuclear cells. The Qiagen DNeasy Blood Extraction Kit was used to extract genomic DNA from the blood cell samples. CDR1 and CDR2, looked up from the germline V gene, are SGHTA and FQGNSA. The germline ends are 10 bases apart after V is trimmed by 1 base and J by 0 bases. Counted from cysteine to phenylalanine, this CDR3 has 15 amino acids. CDR3 DNA only is kept here, 45 bases in frame from base 1. The library was prepared using the immunoSEQ multiplex PCR assay. For the multiplex PCR, a mixture combining 60 forward primers for TCR Vbeta segments and 13 reverse primers for TCR Jbeta segments was used. The CDR3 region of rearranged TCR beta genes was amplified from genomic DNA with a multiplex PCR assay. Amplified TCR beta libraries were sequenced as 87-base-pair reads on the Illumina HiSeq System. The original methods were these. Across the roughly 640 repertoires, a later analysis counted 78 million or so unique TCR beta chains, around 11 million of which were shared by at least two donors. To remove PCR and sequencing errors, raw reads were error-corrected and collapsed into unique sequences using a nearest-neighbor algorithm that merged closely related sequences. V, D and J gene segments were assigned by aligning CDR3 sequences to IMGT reference sequences. Each retained sequence needed at least a six-nucleotide match to both a V gene segment and a J gene segment. A rearrangement was called productive if the CDR3 had no stop codons and remained in frame with V and J, and every other rearrangement was called non-productive. CDR3 was defined by IMGT convention, running from the second conserved V-encoded cysteine to the conserved J-encoded phenylalanine. The earlier analysis of approximately 500 of the donors excluded sequences that lacked an unambiguous match to a single V gene segment. An earlier analysis of roughly 590 of the donors called V segments functional above 56.7% productive rearrangements and segregating when the between-donor standard deviation exceeded 5%. A statistical classification framework was built for diagnosing cytomegalovirus status from the catalog of TCR beta chain sequences. In a later analysis, V and J genes were assigned by comparing TCR nucleotide sequences against IMGT/GENE-DB human TR gene sequences. In a later analysis, CDR3 sequences and most-parsimonious VDJ recombination scenarios were assigned using the TCRdist pipeline. In a later analysis, each TCR beta chain was defined by its CDR3 amino acid sequence together with its V-gene family, and reads without a unique V-gene family were excluded. As a way to deal with suspected cross-contamination and a sequencing artifact, a later analysis dropped 592 nucleotide sequences that were highly shared and had low generation probability. A later analysis calculated a clonal expansion index for each public chain from normalized within-repertoire ranks of inferred template counts. Generation probabilities in a later analysis came from a VDJ recombination model fitted to out-of-frame rearrangements, and those results were checked against IGoR. A later analysis scored TCR-TCR, TCR-HLA and TCR-CMV co-occurrence with hypergeometric tests, applying a repertoire-size bias correction to TCR pairs. A later analysis estimated false discovery rates by permuting HLA or CMV assignments 20 times. In a later analysis, co-occurring TCRs were grouped using DBSCAN, with TCRdist sequence similarity added in when clustering inside HLA-allele-positive subsets. Co-occurrence clustering excluded repertoires with fewer than 30,000 or more than 120,000 public chains, plus five with anomalous nucleotide sharing. Sourced from immuneACCESS, this table was stored by TCRdb with only in-frame sequences that have V and J called. A share of the clones is absent; for the studies checked, an unresolved V gene accounts for under half, and the remainder has no known explanation. V, J and clone size are those of that table, while D and trimming were read from the DNA. This sample holds about 120,000 clones; more than 15% were observed only once. Clones ranked in the top ten supply 2.9% of the sample.

Results the study describes overall, beyond this receptor: Some IMGT-functional V segments, including TRBV6-2 and TRBV6-3, could not be distinguished by the 87-base-pair reads and were therefore excluded. When HLA alleles, especially DR and DQ, strongly co-occurred, TCR associations were difficult to assign to individual alleles. According to a later analysis, parvovirus B19, influenza, CMV and Epstein-Barr virus appeared linked to several top co-occurrence clusters. Broadly in line with IMGT annotations, most TCR beta V segments showed up in productive rearrangements about 87% or about 30% of the time in an earlier analysis of several hundred of the donors. Because counts were too low, roughly 18 rarely observed V segments, including chromosome 9 orphons, were left out of the earlier analysis of some 640 of the donors. In a later analysis, most CMV-associated TCR beta chains were found to appear HLA-restricted, with HLA associations seemingly driven largely by CMV exposure. Only TCR beta chains were sequenced in this cohort, and the absence of alpha or paired-chain data limited detectable features. Because HLA typing was missing for some donors at each locus, association tests included only the typed subset. In a later analysis, TCR association rates were found to vary across HLA loci, with the most associated TCRs seen for DRB1 alleles and the fewest for HLA-C alleles. A cluster of highly shared sequence variants was judged likely to be a technical artifact of the sequencing pipeline. In the study, around 150 TCR beta chains were listed as associated with cytomegalovirus. Immune exposure information for the cohort was limited to CMV serostatus. In vitro tests confirmed that a few of the cytomegalovirus-associated TCR beta chains recognize cytomegalovirus antigens. A further reported finding was that TCR beta sequences accurately predicted the HLA-A and HLA-B alleles for most subjects in the first cohort. In both the original and validation cohorts, the classifier was reported to diagnose cytomegalovirus status with high specificity and sensitivity. Roughly uniform sequencing depth across donors was assumed in presence/absence analyses, although this assumption may not hold. At a false discovery rate of 0.05, a later analysis linked 16,000 or so TCR beta sequences to specific HLA alleles. A later analysis found that HLA-associated TCR beta chains were more clonally expanded and had lower generation probabilities than equally common non-associated chains. An association between a missense DCLRE1C variant and V-gene and J-gene trimming of TCR beta chains was found in a later genetic analysis and replicated in an independent cohort. According to the authors, the approach could potentially be generalized to other disease states and immunological phenotypes. Most TCR sequences were observed very rarely across donors, whereas some public TCRs were present in many individuals. Linkage disequilibrium might explain the correlated functional status among segregating V segments, but an unknown experimental factor could not be excluded. A later genetic analysis reported fewer N-insertions in productive TCRs among donors in an Asian-associated ancestry cluster than the roughly 700-donor mean.

The chain is assembled from TRBV7-2 and TRBJ2-7; no D gene call is confident. Specimen: PBMCs. The receptor was derived from a female donor in good health and CMV-seropositive. The CDR3: CASSLEFYYSYEQYF. The base sequence is TGTGCCAGCAGCTTAGAGTTCTACTACTCCTACGAGCAGTACTTC.